Below are 10 T cell receptor beta chains sequenced from a single sample in a study of cytomegalovirus exposure and HLA in healthy donors. This PCR relied on a set of 60 Vbeta primers and 13 Jbeta primers. The protocol was immunoSEQ multiplex PCR, while the TCRdb copy is restricted to in-frame clones and leaves out a portion. Here the sample spans some 110,000 clones, roughly three quarters being singletons. Sample: PBMCs. The source of these receptors is a man under 40 in good health and CMV-seropositive.

The V call is TRBV2, the J call TRBJ2-7; D is perhaps TRBD2 (5 bases). CDR3 length equals 16 residues. Trimming left V 2 bases short and J 2 bases short, with 16 bases between. Germline lookup yields CDR1 SNHLY and CDR2 FYNNEI. CDR3 nucleotides: TGTGCCAGCAGTGAATTGCCGGGGTTTCGGCCCTACGAGCAGTACTTC. It codes for CASSELPGFRPYEQYF.

The rearrangement links TRBV11-2 to TRBJ1-2; possibly TRBD1 for D (5 bases). CDR3 length: 14 amino acids. Germline V CDR1 and CDR2: SGHAT, FQNNGV. Trimming pared 6 bases from V and 5 bases from J, leaving 16 bases between. The CDR3 DNA reads as TGTGCCAGCAGTCTTGGGGTGCAGGGTTATGGCTACACCTTC. As protein: CASSLGVQGYGYTF.

The V and J genes are TRBV5-4 and TRBJ2-6, with D perhaps matching TRBD1 (5 bases). Germline CDR1 is SGHNT and CDR2 is YYREEE (reference sequence). Trimming left V 0 bases short and J 10 bases short, with 11 bases between. CDR3 length equals 14 residues. CDR3: CASSLGARQNVLTF. The CDR3 bases are TGTGCCAGCAGCTTGGGTGCCCGACAGAACGTCCTGACTTTC.

CDR3 sequence: CASSVGAGGWTDTQYF. In nucleotides, the CDR3 is TGTGCCAGCAGCGTAGGAGCGGGGGGTTGGACAGATACGCAGTATTTT. The chain combines TRBV9 with TRBJ2-3; 9 positions agree with TRBD2. The CDR3 covers 16 residues. Germline values: CDR1 SGDLS, CDR2 YYNGEE. With 0 bases clipped from V and 3 bases from J, the junction kept 5 bases outside the gene matches.

The gene calls are TRBV11-3 and TRBJ2-6; D is unclear. Germline loops: CDR1 SGHNT, CDR2 YENEEA. The V end lost 2 bases, the J end lost 4 bases, and 9 bases lay between the germline ends. The length of the CDR3 is 15 residues. For the CDR3, the DNA is TGTGCCAGCAGCTTACGACTCGCCGGGGCCAACGTCCTGACTTTC. Amino acid sequence: CASSLRLAGANVLTF. Variable domain in full (rest from reference TRBV11-3 and TRBJ2-6): EAGVVQSPRYKIIEKKQPVAFWCNPISGHNTLYWYLQNLGQGPELLIRYENEEAVDDSQLPKDRFSAERLKGVDSTLKIQPAELGDSAVYLCASSLRLAGANVLTFGAGSRLTVL.

The V call is TRBV7-9, the J call TRBJ2-2; D might be TRBD1 (6 bases). The CDR3 has 15 residues. Germline values: CDR1 SEHNR, CDR2 FQNEAQ (reference sequence). The ends were cut back, 0 bases at V and 7 bases at J, with 12 bases in the middle. The CDR3 loop is CASSLARGVNGELFF. The CDR3 coding sequence is TGTGCCAGCAGCTTAGCCAGGGGCGTCAACGGGGAGCTGTTTTTT.

The chain joins TRBV6-1 to TRBJ2-2, with 9 bases aligning to TRBD2. This CDR3 has 15 amino acids. Germline lookup yields CDR1 MNHNS and CDR2 SASEGT. V gave up 4 bases and J gave up 2 bases; unmatched junction bases: 2. In DNA form, the CDR3 reads TGTGCCAGCAGTGTTAGCGGGAGTAACACCGGGGAGCTGTTTTTT. Translating gives CASSVSGSNTGELFF.

The rearrangement uses TRBV9 and TRBJ2-7, with D possibly being TRBD2 (6 bases). Germline V gives CDR1 SGDLS, CDR2 YYNGEE. CDR3 length: 12 residues. V was pared by 3 bases and J by 6 bases, with 10 bases between. This CDR3 reads CASSGGTGEQYF. DNA of the CDR3: TGTGCCAGCAGCGGCGGGACTGGCGAGCAGTACTTC. The full variable domain, in which reference TRBV9 and TRBJ2-7 provide the parts outside the CDR3, is DSGVTQTPKHLITATGQRVTLRCSPRSGDLSVYWYQQSLDQGLQFLIQYYNGEERAKGNILERFSAQQFPDLHSELNLSSLELGDSALYFCASSGGTGEQYFGPGTRLTVT.

The chain combines TRBV28 with TRBJ1-6, with D uncertain. In germline, CDR1 is MDHEN, CDR2 SYDVKM. CDR3 length equals 13 residues. V was pared by 8 bases and J by 10 bases, with 15 bases between. The CDR3 reads CASCKFQESPLHF. The CDR3 bases are TGTGCCAGCTGTAAGTTTCAGGAATCACCCCTCCACTTT.

This clone was detected only a few times. The chain carries TRBV11-3 and TRBJ1-2; 9 nucleotides align to TRBD1. V lost 1 base and J lost 6; bases outside the gene matches: 9. CDR1 is SGHNT, CDR2 YENEEA, per germline. CDR3 size: 16 residues. CDR3 nucleotides: TGTGCCAGCAGCTTAGGAAAGGACAGGGGTTGGAATGGCTACACCTTC. Protein product: CASSLGKDRGWNGYTF.